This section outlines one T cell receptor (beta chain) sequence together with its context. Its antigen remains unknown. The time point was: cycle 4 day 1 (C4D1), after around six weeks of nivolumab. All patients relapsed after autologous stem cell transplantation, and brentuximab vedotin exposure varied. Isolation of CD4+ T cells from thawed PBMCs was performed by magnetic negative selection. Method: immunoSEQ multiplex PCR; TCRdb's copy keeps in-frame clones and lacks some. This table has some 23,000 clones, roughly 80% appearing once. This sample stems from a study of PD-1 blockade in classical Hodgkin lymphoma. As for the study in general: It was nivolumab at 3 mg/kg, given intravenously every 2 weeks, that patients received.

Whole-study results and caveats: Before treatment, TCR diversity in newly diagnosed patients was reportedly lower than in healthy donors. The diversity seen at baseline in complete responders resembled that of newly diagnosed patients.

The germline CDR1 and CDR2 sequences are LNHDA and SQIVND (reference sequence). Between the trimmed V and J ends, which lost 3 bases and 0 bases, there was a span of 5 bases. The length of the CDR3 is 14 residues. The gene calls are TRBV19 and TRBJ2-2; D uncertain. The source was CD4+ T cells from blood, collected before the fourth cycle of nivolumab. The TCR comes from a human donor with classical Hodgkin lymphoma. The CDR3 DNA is TGTGCCAGTAGTATCAACGCGAACACCGGGGAGCTGTTTTTT. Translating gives CASSINANTGELFF.